These 6 T cell receptor beta chains originate from one sample sequenced in a study of T cells after yellow fever vaccination. TCRdb re-called the 5' RACE reads through MiXCR, storing one row per CDR3 protein. The repertoire holds under 200,000 distinct CDR3 sequences, approximately 6.8% seen once, with around 2.3% in the top ten. The sequencing used CD4+ T cells sorted from PBMCs, collected 5 days after the first yellow fever vaccination. These receptors all come from a man younger than 30 who received the YFV17D yellow fever vaccine.

This clonotype appeared a few times. The CDR3 bases are TGTGCCAGCAGTGAGGGAGGGGACTATGGCTACACCTTC. This encodes CASSEGGDYGYTF. The rearrangement uses TRBV6-1 and TRBJ1-2; tentatively, D is TRBD1 (5 bases). With 3 bases removed from V and 3 bases from J, the gap between germline ends came to 8 bases. Germline CDR1 reads MNHNS; CDR2 reads SASEGT. The CDR3 covers 13 residues.

V gene TRBV29-1 combines with J gene TRBJ2-1, with a weak D call TRBD1 (6 bases). Trimming cost V 5 bases and J 0 bases, with 11 bases left between them. The CDR3 contains 14 residues. The germline CDR1 and CDR2 sequences are SQVTM and ANQGSEA. The chain's CDR3 is CSVTGSSSYNEQFF. CDR3 nucleotide sequence: TGCAGCGTTACAGGGTCAAGCTCCTACAATGAGCAGTTCTTC.

J is TRBJ2-1 and V is TRBV21-1; TRBD2 was called by the table and not checked on the DNA. TRBV21-1 is a recognized pseudogene. CDR3 size: 21 residues. The chain's CDR3 is CASSPAIQVPQESYSYNEQFF. The CDR3 DNA follows: TGTGCCAGCAGCCCTGCCATACAGGTCCCTCAGGAGTCTTACTCCTACAATGAGCAGTTCTTC.

This clonotype was picked up a small number of times. The chain recombines TRBV4-3 with TRBJ2-3; D possibly corresponds to TRBD1 (7 bases). The CDR3 runs 15 residues. Trimming cost V 5 bases and J 6 bases, with 18 bases left between them. CDR1 LGHNA and CDR2 YSLEER come from the germline V gene. The CDR3 sequence is CASSTQGGRGDTQYF. The CDR3 region has the DNA TGCGCCAGCAGCACCCAAGGGGGCCGGGGGGATACGCAGTATTTT.

At least ten counts were recorded for this clonotype. J is TRBJ2-1 and V is TRBV6-6; the D is unclear. Deletions cut 3 bases from V and 4 bases from J, with 7 bases between. CDR3 size: 13 residues. The germline V gene encodes CDR1 MNHNY and CDR2 SVGAGI (reference sequence). The CDR3 DNA is TGTGCCAGCAGTTATGATCAGTACAATGAGCAGTTCTTC. As protein: CASSYDQYNEQFF.

J is TRBJ1-2 and V is TRBV9, with D perhaps TRBD1 (5 bases). Germline V gives CDR1 SGDLS, CDR2 YYNGEE. V dropped 4 bases and J dropped 3 bases, with 13 bases sitting between them. The CDR3 length is 14 residues. The CDR3 nucleotides read TGTGCCAGCAGCCCCATTGGAGGGGACTATGGCTACACCTTC. It is translated as CASSPIGGDYGYTF.